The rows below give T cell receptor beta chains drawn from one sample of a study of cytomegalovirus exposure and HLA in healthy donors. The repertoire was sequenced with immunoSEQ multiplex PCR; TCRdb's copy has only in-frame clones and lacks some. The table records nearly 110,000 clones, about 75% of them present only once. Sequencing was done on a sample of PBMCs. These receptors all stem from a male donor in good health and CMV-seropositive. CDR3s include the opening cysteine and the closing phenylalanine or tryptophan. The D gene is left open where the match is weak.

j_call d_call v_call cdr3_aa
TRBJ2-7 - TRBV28 CASSGPTGEQYF
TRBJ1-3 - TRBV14 CASSHRGGSLGNTIYF
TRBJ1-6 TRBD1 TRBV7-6 CASSLGTGGLTNSPLHF
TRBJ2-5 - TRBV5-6 CASSMARQETQYF
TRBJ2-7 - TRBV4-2 CASSQDPRYEQYF
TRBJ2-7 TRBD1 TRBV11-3 CASSLSGTDIYEQYF
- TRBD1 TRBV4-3 CASSAQDRGSSYEQYF
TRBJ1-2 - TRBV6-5 CASSYSVRDPNYGYTF
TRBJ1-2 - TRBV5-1 CASSLEASNYGYTF
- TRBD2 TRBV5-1 CASSGPVAGGPYEQYF
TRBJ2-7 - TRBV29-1 CSVGRAGISYEQYF
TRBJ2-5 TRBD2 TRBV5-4 CASSANAGEETQYF
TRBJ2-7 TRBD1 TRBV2 CASRTGQGICEQYF
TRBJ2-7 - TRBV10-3 CAISGGVTADYEQYF
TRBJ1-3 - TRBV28 CASSLPTTGFGNTIYF
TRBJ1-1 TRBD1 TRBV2 CASSGQANTEAFF
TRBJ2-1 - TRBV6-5 CASSYSGVTPYNEQFF
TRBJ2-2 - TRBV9 CASSVPSANTGELFF
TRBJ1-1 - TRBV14 CASSQVTGEAFF
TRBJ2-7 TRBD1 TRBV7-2 CASSSTGPPYEQYF
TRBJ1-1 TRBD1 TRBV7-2 CASSWTGLSEAFF
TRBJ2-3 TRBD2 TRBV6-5 CASWGGRADTQYF
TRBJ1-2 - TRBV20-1 CSAGGAGGYTF
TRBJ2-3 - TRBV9 CASSVEAQRPRTDTQYF
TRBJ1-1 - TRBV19 CASSNTDEAFF
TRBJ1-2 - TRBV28 CASSLRYEGYGYTF
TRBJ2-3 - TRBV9 CASSTGSAGTDTQYF
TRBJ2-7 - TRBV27 CASGKRRDSGAYEQYF
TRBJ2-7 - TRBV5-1 CASSLSGRVEEQYF
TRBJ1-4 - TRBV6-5 CASSDRDNEKLFF
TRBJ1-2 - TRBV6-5 CASSLLANYGYTF
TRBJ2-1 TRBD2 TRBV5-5 CASSSASGSWEQFF
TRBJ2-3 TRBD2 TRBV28 CASNTLAVTDTQYF
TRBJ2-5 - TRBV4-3 CASSPGSSPGVETQYF
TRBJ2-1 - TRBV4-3 CASSQDSDSYNEQFF
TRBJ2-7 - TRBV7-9 CASSEPSGRSYEQYF
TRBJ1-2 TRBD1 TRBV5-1 CASSVAGQVSGYTF
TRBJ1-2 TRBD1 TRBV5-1 CASSIVDRGAGGYGYTF
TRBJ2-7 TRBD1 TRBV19 CASSIGGGTASSYEQYF
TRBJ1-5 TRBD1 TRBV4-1 CASSQGTGDQPQHF
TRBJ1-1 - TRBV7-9 CASSQGPVGVKDTEAFF
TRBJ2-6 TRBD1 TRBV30 CAWRAQGASGANVLTF
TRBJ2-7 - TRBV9 CASSVSGRNYEQYF
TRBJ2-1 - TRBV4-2 CASSPGGSGGPRWINSYNEQFF
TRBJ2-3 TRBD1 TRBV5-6 CASSSGGSTDTQYF
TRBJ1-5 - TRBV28 CATRQNNQPQHF
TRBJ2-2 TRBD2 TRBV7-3 CASRPPSGGPTGELFF